The 5 T cell receptor beta chains given below trace back to one sample, sequenced in a study of cytomegalovirus exposure and HLA in healthy donors. Generated by immunoSEQ multiplex PCR, the TCRdb table keeps only in-frame clones and is missing some. The profile shows 150,000 to 200,000 clones, about nine tenths of them singletons. Sequenced input: PBMCs. These receptor sequences come from a man aged 18-30 years in good health and CMV-seropositive.

This clone occurred a few times. The chain couples TRBV5-1 to TRBJ2-7, with D maybe TRBD2 (5 bases). CDR1 and CDR2 from the germline V gene are SGHRS and YFSETQ. The CDR3 has 13 amino acids. V was shortened by 0 bases and J by 5 bases, with 9 bases between the two germline ends. The CDR3 DNA is TGCGCCAGCAGCTTGGGGCAGAGGGACGAGCAGTACTTC. Protein sequence: CASSLGQRDEQYF.

This chain uses TRBV11-3 with TRBJ2-2, with 12 bases aligning to TRBD2. The CDR3 consists of 19 residues. Germline assignment: CDR1 SGHNT and CDR2 YENEEA. V dropped 1 base and J dropped 5; count of bases not matched to a gene: 11. The CDR3 protein is CASSLASSGRAVRTGELFF. The CDR3 DNA sequence: TGTGCCAGCAGCTTAGCTTCTAGCGGGAGGGCCGTCCGTACCGGGGAGCTGTTTTTT.

V and J are TRBV27 and TRBJ2-3, with D perhaps TRBD2 (6 bases). Trimming took 7 bases from V and 1 from J, leaving 12 bases between them. The CDR3 totals 14 residues. Germline V gene lookup returns CDR1 MNHEY and CDR2 SMNVEV (reference sequence). CDR3 nucleotide sequence: TGTGCCAGCAAGTGGCGGGATCGCACAGATACGCAGTATTTT. Protein: CASKWRDRTDTQYF.

The CDR3 nucleotides read TGTGCCACCGCTCAGGATACGCAGTATTTT. It is translated as CATAQDTQYF. The V gene is TRBV6-1, the J gene TRBJ2-3; no definite D call. V was shortened by 10 bases and J by 6 bases, with 8 bases between the two germline ends. Germline CDR1 MNHNS, CDR2 SASEGT. The CDR3 totals 10 residues.

The rearrangement uses TRBV19 and TRBJ1-5; the D is unclear. The CDR3 is 15 residues long. Trimming removed 4 bases from V and 0 bases from J, with 10 bases in between. Per germline, CDR1 LNHDA and CDR2 SQIVND (reference sequence). The chain's CDR3 is CASSRAVTSNQPQHF. CDR3 DNA: TGTGCCAGTAGTAGGGCAGTCACTAGCAATCAGCCCCAGCATTTT.